The clone carrying this T cell receptor beta chain occurred once. TCRdb's table, derived via immunoSEQ multiplex PCR, lists solely in-frame clones and lacks some. The repertoire has a few hundred thousand clones, 90% of them found once; the top ten carry more than 0.85%. The sample is drawn from a study of blood T cell repertoires in COVID-19. Overall study context: Material from acute and convalescent COVID-19 was sourced from the United States, Italy and Spain.

Followed longitudinally, the Seattle patients had been enrolled during active infection. Looked up from germline, CDR1 is MDHEN and CDR2 is SYDVKM. The length of the CDR3 is 15 residues. The V gene end was trimmed by 6 bases and the J gene end by 0 bases; junction bases not matched to a gene: 7. The receptor was isolated from a woman aged 40 to 49 with COVID-19, enrolled during active disease. The sample was peripheral blood. The gene calls are TRBV28 and TRBJ1-1; 7 nucleotides line up with TRBD1. The CDR3 DNA is TGTGCCAGCAGCCCAGGGGGATCGATGAACACTGAAGCTTTCTTT. Protein: CASSPGGSMNTEAFF.